This T cell receptor beta chain was sequenced in a study of kidney transplant recipient with SARS-CoV-2 infection. This clonotype was counted many times. Germline loops: CDR1 SGDLS, CDR2 YYNGEE. CDR3 length: 14 residues. V was cut by 4 bases and J by 4 bases, with 14 bases left in between. Each CDR3 protein is one row after TCRdb ran MiXCR on the reads. The sample includes approximately 240,000 distinct CDR3 sequences, around 28% of them seen just once. The specimen comprised a blood sample, sampled at baseline and on roughly day 110 from a kidney transplant recipient. The rearrangement links TRBV9 to TRBJ1-1; no reliable D call. This sequence was found in a male patient aged 25-45 years who had COVID-19 and was a kidney transplant recipient. The graft donor may account for some of the T cells. CDR3 residues: CASSREPLTTEAFF. For the CDR3, the DNA is TGTGCCAGCAGCAGGGAACCCCTTACCACTGAAGCTTTCTTT.